The 12 T cell receptor beta chains presented below share a single source sample, sequenced in a study of blood T cell repertoires in COVID-19. Clones were sequenced by immunoSEQ multiplex PCR, and TCRdb holds only the in-frame ones, with some missing. This table holds around 300,000 clones, around 90% found once. Sequenced input: peripheral blood. These TCRs come from a man aged 50 to 60 with acute or convalescent COVID-19.

The gene calls are TRBV13 and TRBJ1-6; 9 nucleotides match TRBD1. There are 18 residues in the CDR3. V shed 0 bases and J 8 bases; nucleotides not matched to a gene: 11. Germline assignment: CDR1 PRHDT and CDR2 FYEKMQ (reference sequence). CDR3 in amino acids: CASSLGDRGPEAYSPLHF. The CDR3 DNA reads as TGTGCCAGCAGCTTAGGGGACAGGGGCCCTGAAGCGTATTCACCCCTCCACTTT.

This chain links TRBV20-1 with TRBJ1-1; TRBD1 aligns across 7 bases. J was trimmed by 7 bases and V by 6 bases; bases with no gene match: 5. The CDR3 runs 11 residues. CDR1 DFQATT and CDR2 SNEGSKA come from the germline V gene (reference sequence). The CDR3 coding sequence is TGCAGTGCCCGGCAGGGGGTTGAAGCTTTCTTT. Protein: CSARQGVEAFF.

V and J are TRBV18 and TRBJ2-7; D may be TRBD1 (6 bases). In germline, CDR1 is KGHSH, CDR2 LQKENI. V was cut by 6 bases and J by 2 bases, with 32 bases left in between. This CDR3 region has 20 residues. This CDR3 reads CASSPITLREGQSNPYEQYF. CDR3 nucleotide sequence: TGTGCCAGCTCGCCTATTACTCTACGTGAAGGACAGTCGAATCCCTACGAGCAGTACTTC.

This clone has a single count. CDR3 DNA sequence: TGTGCCAGCTACTTAGGGGACTATGGCTACACCTTC. Its translation: CASYLGDYGYTF. The V call is TRBV12-3 or TRBV12-4, the J call TRBJ1-2; the D gene is possibly TRBD1 (5 bases). V was cut by 8 bases and J by 3 bases, with 10 bases left in between. The CDR3 is made up of 12 amino acids.

This clone was seen a single time. This chain joins TRBV6-5 and TRBJ2-1; D might be TRBD2 (6 bases). V gave up 6 bases and J gave up 10 bases, with 10 bases separating them. The CDR3 totals 11 residues. Germline assignment: CDR1 MNHEY and CDR2 SVGAGI. The DNA for the CDR3 is TGTGCCAGCAGAATGGAGGGGGAGCAGTTCTTC. It is translated as CASRMEGEQFF.

The V call is TRBV7-8, the J call TRBJ1-2, with D possibly TRBD1 on 6 matching bases. Between the trimmed V and J ends, which lost 2 bases and 4 bases, there was a span of 14 bases. Germline lookup yields CDR1 SGHVS and CDR2 FQNEAQ. The length of the CDR3 is 15 residues. The CDR3 coding sequence is TGTGCCAGCAGCTTACAGGGGACCGCTAGCTATGGCTACACCTTC. This translates into CASSLQGTASYGYTF. Based on the CDR3 plus reference TRBV7-8 and TRBJ1-2, the full variable domain is GAGVSQSPRYKVAKRGQDVALRCDPISGHVSLFWYQQALGQGPEFLTYFQNEAQLDKSGLPSDRFFAERPEGSVSTLKIQRTQQEDSAVYLCASSLQGTASYGYTFGSGTRLTVV.

This chain joins TRBV6-5 and TRBJ2-5; D call uncertain. V lost 5 bases, J lost 6 bases, and 19 bases lay in between. Germline CDR1 is MNHEY and CDR2 is SVGAGI. The CDR3 loop spans 15 amino acids. The CDR3 sequence is CASSPRVLKVKTQYF. As DNA, the CDR3 is TGTGCCAGCAGTCCCCGGGTTTTGAAAGTGAAGACCCAGTACTTC.

As regards this clone: One base away lies a much larger clone, so this may be a sequencing read error. The same CDR3 arises from other DNA sequences in this sample as well. V and J are TRBV7-9 and TRBJ2-7; D gene uncertain. The CDR3 spans 12 residues. CDR1 and CDR2 from the germline V gene are SEHNR and FQNEAQ (reference sequence). Trimming removed 1 base at V and 4 bases at J, with 5 bases between. The CDR3: CASSLVSYEQYF. For the CDR3, the DNA is TGTGCCAGCAGCTTAGTCAGTTACGAGCAGTACTTC.

The chain joins TRBV11-2 to TRBJ1-6; no clear D gene. The germline V gene encodes CDR1 SGHAT and CDR2 FQNNGV. V lost 1 base, J lost 2 bases, and 6 bases lay in between. The CDR3 is made up of 15 amino acids. CDR3 amino acids: CASSLATPYNSPLHF. The CDR3, as DNA: TGTGCCAGCAGCTTAGCTACCCCCTATAATTCACCCCTCCACTTT.

V is TRBV18 and J is TRBJ1-1; D is unclear. Trimming pared 2 bases from V and 8 bases from J, leaving 6 bases between. Germline CDR1 KGHSH, CDR2 LQKENI. This CDR3 is 11 amino acids long. The CDR3 spells CASSPIREAFF. In DNA form, the CDR3 reads TGTGCCAGCTCACCAATCCGGGAAGCTTTCTTT.

This chain joins TRBV3-1 (or the pseudogene TRBV3-2) and TRBJ1-2; D gene uncertain. The V end lost 0 bases, the J end lost 4 bases, and 15 bases lay between the germline ends. This CDR3 has 16 residues. The germline gives CDR1 LGHDT, CDR2 YNNKEL (reference sequence). The CDR3 coding sequence is TGTGCCAGCAGCCAAGAGGGGTCTCCTCGGGGCTATGGCTACACCTTC. This encodes CASSQEGSPRGYGYTF.

The chain recombines TRBV3-1 (or the pseudogene TRBV3-2) with TRBJ2-3; D may be TRBD2 (6 bases). Germline loops: CDR1 LGHDT, CDR2 YNNKEL (reference sequence). V gave up 1 base and J gave up 2 bases, with 13 bases separating them. This CDR3 is 16 amino acids long. CDR3 loop: CASSQGWGLNTDTQYF. In nucleotides, the CDR3 is TGTGCCAGCAGCCAAGGTTGGGGACTTAACACAGATACGCAGTATTTT.